This TCR beta chain was captured in a study of T-cell memory formation after mild COVID-19. Whole-study results and caveats: Contracting clones from day 15 to 85 showed balanced CD4/CD8; later expanders favored CD4+. Shrinking CD4+ clones were chiefly CM and EM; CD8+ ones were chiefly EMRA.

TCRdb independently ran MiXCR on the 5' RACE reads; one entry per CDR3 protein. The sample lists 300,000 to 400,000 distinct CDR3 sequences, 10% to 15% occurring once. Germline CDR1 reads SQVTM; CDR2 reads ANQGSEA. The V and J ends lost 4 bases and 6 bases respectively, with 18 bases between them. This CDR3 has 14 residues. This clonotype turned up a few times. Its specificity is unknown. The chain links TRBV29-1 to TRBJ1-1; D gene ambiguous. The receptor was isolated from a man aged 18-30 years who had mild COVID-19 (a few samples of this study predate the infection). Cell type and time point are not known. Material: PBMCs or a T cell subset sorted from them (not recorded which). The CDR3 is CSVVAGQKPSEAFF. Written as DNA, the CDR3 is TGCAGCGTTGTGGCAGGCCAGAAGCCCTCTGAAGCTTTCTTT.